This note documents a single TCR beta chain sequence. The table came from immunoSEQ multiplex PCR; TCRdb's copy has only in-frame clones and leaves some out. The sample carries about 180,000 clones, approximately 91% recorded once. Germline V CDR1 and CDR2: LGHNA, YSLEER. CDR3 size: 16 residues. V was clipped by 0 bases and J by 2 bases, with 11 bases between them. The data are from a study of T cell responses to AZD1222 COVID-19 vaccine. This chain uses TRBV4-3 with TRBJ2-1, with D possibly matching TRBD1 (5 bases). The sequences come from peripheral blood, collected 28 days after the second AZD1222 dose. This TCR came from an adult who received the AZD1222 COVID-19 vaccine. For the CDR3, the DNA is TGCGCCAGCAGCCAAGAACCTCCAGGGCCCTACAATGAGCAGTTCTTC. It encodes CASSQEPPGPYNEQFF.